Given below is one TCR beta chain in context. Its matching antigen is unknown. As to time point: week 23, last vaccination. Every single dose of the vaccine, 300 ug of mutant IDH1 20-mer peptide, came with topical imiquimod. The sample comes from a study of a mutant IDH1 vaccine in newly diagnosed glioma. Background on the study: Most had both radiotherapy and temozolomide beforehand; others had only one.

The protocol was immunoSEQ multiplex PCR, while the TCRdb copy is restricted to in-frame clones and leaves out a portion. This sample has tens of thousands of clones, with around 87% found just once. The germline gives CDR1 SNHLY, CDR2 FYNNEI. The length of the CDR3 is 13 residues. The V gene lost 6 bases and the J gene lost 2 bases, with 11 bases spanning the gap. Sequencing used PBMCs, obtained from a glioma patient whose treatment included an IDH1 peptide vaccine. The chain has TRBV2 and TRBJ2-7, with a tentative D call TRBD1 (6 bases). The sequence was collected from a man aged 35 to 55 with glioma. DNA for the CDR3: TGTGCCAGCAGACGGGACACCGCCTACGAGCAGTACTTC. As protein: CASRRDTAYEQYF.